The T cell receptor (beta chain) under discussion was sequenced for a study of control samples from healthy donors and cancer patients (dated by TCRdb to the early 2020s). Reading from cysteine to phenylalanine, the CDR3 counts 16 amino acids. The kept DNA is CDR3 alone, 48 bases in frame from the first base. The V end gives up 2 bases and the J end 2 bases, leaving 2 bases in the junction not matched to a gene. Reading the germline V gene gives CDR1 SGHTA and CDR2 FQGNSA. The library relied on the immunoSEQ multiplex PCR assay. TCRdb mirrors the immuneACCESS table, restricted to in-frame sequences. Some clones are absent from its copies; in checked studies, under half trace to an unresolved V gene, and the reason for the others is unknown. Across this sample there are about 130,000 clones, with 85% to 95% seen only once. Less than 0.65% of the sample belongs to the ten largest clones. On this clone itself: What antigen it recognizes has not been identified. Base qualities are not recorded, but no much larger clone differs from it by a single base.

This receptor chain uses TRBV7-2 and TRBJ1-3; the junction holds 11 bases that match TRBD1. The source of this sequence is a man at least 80 years old with head and neck cancer. The sample consisted of PBMCs. The DNA sequence reads TGTGCCAGCAGCTTATGGACAGGGGGCACTGGAAACACCATATATTTT. It translates as CASSLWTGGTGNTIYF. Full variable domain (CDR3 extended with the reference TRBV7-2 and TRBJ1-3 proteins): GAGVSQSPSNKVTEKGKDVELRCDPISGHTALYWYRQSLGQGLEFLIYFQGNSAPDKSGLPSDRFSAERTGGSVSTLTIQRTQQEDSAVYLCASSLWTGGTGNTIYFGEGSWLTVV.